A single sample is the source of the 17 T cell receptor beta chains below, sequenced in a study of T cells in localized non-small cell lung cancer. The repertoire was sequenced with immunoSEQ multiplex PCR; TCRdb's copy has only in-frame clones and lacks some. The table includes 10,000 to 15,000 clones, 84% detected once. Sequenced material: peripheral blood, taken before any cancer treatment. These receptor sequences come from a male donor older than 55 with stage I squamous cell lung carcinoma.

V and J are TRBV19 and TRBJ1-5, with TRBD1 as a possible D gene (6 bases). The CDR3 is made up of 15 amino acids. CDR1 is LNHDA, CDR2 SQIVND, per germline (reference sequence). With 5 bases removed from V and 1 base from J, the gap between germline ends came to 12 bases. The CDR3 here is CASSDGGRSNQPQHF. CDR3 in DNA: TGTGCCAGTAGTGATGGGGGCCGAAGCAATCAGCCCCAGCATTTT.

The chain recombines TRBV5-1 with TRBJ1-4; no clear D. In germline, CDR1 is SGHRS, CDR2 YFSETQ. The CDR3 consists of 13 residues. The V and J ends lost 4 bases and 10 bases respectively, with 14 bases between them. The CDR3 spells CASSTNGEGKLFF. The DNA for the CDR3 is TGCGCCAGCAGCACGAATGGGGAAGGAAAACTGTTTTTT.

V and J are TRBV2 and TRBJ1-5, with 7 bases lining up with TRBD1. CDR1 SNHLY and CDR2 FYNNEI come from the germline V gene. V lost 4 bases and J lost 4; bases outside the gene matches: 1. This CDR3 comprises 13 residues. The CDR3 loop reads CASSGQGNQPQHF. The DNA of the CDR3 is TGTGCCAGCAGTGGACAGGGAAATCAGCCCCAGCATTTT.

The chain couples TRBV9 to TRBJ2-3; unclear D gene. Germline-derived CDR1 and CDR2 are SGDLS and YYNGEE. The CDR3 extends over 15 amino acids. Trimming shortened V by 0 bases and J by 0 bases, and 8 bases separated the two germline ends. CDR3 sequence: CASSVGATSTDTQYF. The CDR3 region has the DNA TGTGCCAGCAGCGTAGGGGCCACGAGCACAGATACGCAGTATTTT.

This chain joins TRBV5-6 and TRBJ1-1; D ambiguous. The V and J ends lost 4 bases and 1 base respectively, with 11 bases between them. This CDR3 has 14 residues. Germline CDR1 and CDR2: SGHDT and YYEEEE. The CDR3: CASSQDIPNTEAFF. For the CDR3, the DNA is TGTGCCAGCAGCCAAGACATACCGAACACTGAAGCTTTCTTT.

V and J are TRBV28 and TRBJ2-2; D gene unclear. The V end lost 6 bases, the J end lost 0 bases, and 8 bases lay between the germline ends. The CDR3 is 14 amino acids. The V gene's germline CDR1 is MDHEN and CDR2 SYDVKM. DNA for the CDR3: TGTGCCAGCAGGGACGGAGCGAACACCGGGGAGCTGTTTTTT. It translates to CASRDGANTGELFF.

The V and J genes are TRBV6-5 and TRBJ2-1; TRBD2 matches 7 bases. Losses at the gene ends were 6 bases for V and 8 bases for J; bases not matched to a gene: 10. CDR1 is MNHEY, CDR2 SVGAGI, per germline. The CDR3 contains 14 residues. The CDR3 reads CASRPGLGRHEQFF. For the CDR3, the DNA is TGTGCCAGCAGGCCAGGACTAGGTCGGCATGAGCAGTTCTTC.

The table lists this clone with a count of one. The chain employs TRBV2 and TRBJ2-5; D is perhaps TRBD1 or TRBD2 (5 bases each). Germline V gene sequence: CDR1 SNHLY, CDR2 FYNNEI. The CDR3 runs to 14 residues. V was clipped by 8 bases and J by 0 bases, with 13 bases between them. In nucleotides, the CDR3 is TGTGCCAGCGTCCGGGGACGGAACCAAGAGACCCAGTACTTC. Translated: CASVRGRNQETQYF.

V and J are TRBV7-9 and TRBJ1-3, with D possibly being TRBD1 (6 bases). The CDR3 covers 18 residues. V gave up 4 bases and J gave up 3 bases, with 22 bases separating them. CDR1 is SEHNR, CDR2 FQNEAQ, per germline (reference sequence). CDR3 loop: CASSWGPLGAADGNTIYF. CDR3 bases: TGTGCCAGCAGCTGGGGGCCTCTAGGGGCCGCGGATGGAAACACCATATATTTT.

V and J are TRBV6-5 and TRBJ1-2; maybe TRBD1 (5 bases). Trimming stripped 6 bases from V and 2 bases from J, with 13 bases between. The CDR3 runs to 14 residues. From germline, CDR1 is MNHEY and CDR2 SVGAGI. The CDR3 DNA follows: TGTGCCAGCAGCAACGGGGCCAGAAACTATGGCTACACCTTC. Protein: CASSNGARNYGYTF.

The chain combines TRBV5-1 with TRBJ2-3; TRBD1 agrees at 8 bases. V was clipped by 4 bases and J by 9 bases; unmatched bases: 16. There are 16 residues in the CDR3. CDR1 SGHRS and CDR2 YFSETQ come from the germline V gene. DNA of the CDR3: TGCGCCAGCAGCCCCAGGGTTCAATCAGGGGGCTGGACGCAGTATTTT. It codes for CASSPRVQSGGWTQYF. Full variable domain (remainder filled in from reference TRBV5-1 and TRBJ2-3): KAGVTQTPRYLIKTRGQQVTLSCSPISGHRSVSWYQQTPGQGLQFLFEYFSETQRNKGNFPGRFSGRQFSNSRSEMNVSTLELGDSALYLCASSPRVQSGGWTQYFGPGTRLTVL.

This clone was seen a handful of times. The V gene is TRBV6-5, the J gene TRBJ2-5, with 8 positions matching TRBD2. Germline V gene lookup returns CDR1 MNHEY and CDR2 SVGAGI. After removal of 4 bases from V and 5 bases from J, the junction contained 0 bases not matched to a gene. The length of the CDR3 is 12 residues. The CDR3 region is CASSSGGETQYF. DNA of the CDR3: TGTGCCAGCAGTTCGGGGGGGGAGACCCAGTACTTC.

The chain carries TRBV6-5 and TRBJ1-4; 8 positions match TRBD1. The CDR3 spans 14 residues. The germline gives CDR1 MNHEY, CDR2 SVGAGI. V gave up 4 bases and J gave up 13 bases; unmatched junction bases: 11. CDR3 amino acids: CASSSGQGVFGLFF. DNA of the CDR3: TGTGCCAGCAGTTCCGGACAGGGAGTTTTCGGACTGTTTTTT.

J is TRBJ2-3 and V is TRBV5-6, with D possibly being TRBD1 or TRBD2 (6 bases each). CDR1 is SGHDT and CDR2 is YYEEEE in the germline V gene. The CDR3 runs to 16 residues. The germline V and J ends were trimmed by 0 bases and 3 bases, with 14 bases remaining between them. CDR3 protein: CASSLVGGRETDTQYF. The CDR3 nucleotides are TGTGCCAGCAGCTTGGTCGGGGGCAGGGAGACAGATACGCAGTATTTT.

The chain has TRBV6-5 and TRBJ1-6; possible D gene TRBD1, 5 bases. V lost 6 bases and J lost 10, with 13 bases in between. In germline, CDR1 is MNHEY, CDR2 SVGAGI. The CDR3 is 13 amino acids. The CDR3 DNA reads TGTGCCAGCAGGGCAGGGTTTATATCACCCCTCCACTTT. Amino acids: CASRAGFISPLHF.

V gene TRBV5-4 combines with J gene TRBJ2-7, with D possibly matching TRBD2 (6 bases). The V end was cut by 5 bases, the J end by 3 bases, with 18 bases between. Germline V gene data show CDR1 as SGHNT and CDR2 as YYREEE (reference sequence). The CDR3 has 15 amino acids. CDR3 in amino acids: CASRPGLILNYEQYF. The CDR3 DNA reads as TGTGCCAGCAGACCGGGACTCATCCTAAACTACGAGCAGTACTTC.

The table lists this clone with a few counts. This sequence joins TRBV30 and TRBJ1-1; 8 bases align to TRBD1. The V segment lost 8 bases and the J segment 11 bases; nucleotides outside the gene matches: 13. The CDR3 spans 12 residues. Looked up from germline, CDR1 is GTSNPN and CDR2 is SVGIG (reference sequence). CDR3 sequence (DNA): TGTGCCGCGGAAAGACAGGGGAGCGTGGCTTTCTTT. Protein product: CAAERQGSVAFF.